Presented here are 10 T cell receptor beta chains from one specimen sequenced in a study of shared clonotypes between healthy human individuals (TCRdb year 2020). Library construction relied on the immunoSEQ multiplex PCR assay. Not all clones reach the TCRdb copy of this immuneACCESS table, which keeps in-frame sequences only. Checked studies attribute under half of the gap to unresolved V genes and leave the rest unexplained. Recorded for this sample are about a million clones; approximately 75% of them occurred a single time. 0.85% to 1% of the sample is held by the ten biggest clonotypes. The sequenced material came from memory CD4+ T cells from PBMCs. In the paper's terms, the cell subset or site label means: CD45RA-negative fraction. The receptors were sampled from a man between 18 and 35 years old in good health. Some clones in this sample may be carry-over from other donors' samples.

As regards this clone: A far larger clone is off by one base, so a read error is likely. The sample holds other DNA sequences that translate to the same CDR3. The J gene is TRBJ2-5, the V gene TRBV7-2; no reliable D call. Germline loops: CDR1 SGHTA, CDR2 FQGNSA. With 1 base removed from V and 0 bases from J, the gap between germline ends came to 3 bases. CDR3 length: 13 amino acids. The CDR3 loop reads CASSLGYQETQYF. As DNA, the CDR3 is TGTGCCAGCAGCTTAGGCTACCAAGAGACCCAGTACTTC.

The chain links TRBV5-1 to TRBJ2-3; 10 nucleotides line up with TRBD2. This CDR3 has 18 amino acids. Looked up from germline, CDR1 is SGHRS and CDR2 is YFSETQ. V trimming: 4 bases; J trimming: 3 bases; junction bases outside the gene matches: 14. The CDR3 DNA sequence: TGCGCCAGCAGCCCAAGGACAGGGAGCGGGAGGGCGACAGATACGCAGTATTTT. It yields the protein CASSPRTGSGRATDTQYF.

This chain links TRBV7-8 with TRBJ2-5; D may be TRBD1 (6 bases). This CDR3 has 15 amino acids. V was clipped by 4 bases and J by 2 bases, with 14 bases between them. Germline assignment: CDR1 SGHVS and CDR2 FQNEAQ. This CDR3 is CASSSQRGSQETQYF. CDR3 bases: TGTGCCAGCAGCTCACAAAGGGGGTCACAAGAGACCCAGTACTTC.

The chain joins TRBV19 to TRBJ2-7; D tentatively fits TRBD1 or TRBD2 (7 bases each). The CDR3 covers 15 residues. V lost 11 bases to trimming and J lost 2 bases, with 22 bases between them. Per the germline V gene, CDR1 is LNHDA and CDR2 is SQIVND (reference sequence). CDR3 residues: CACKRGLADPYEQYF. The CDR3 DNA is TGTGCCTGCAAAAGGGGGCTAGCGGACCCCTACGAGCAGTACTTC.

The V call is TRBV18, the J call TRBJ2-3, with 7 nucleotides matching TRBD2. With 4 bases clipped from V and 2 bases from J, the junction kept 3 bases outside the gene matches. Germline lookup yields CDR1 KGHSH and CDR2 LQKENI. This CDR3 is 14 amino acids long. The CDR3 nucleotides read TGTGCCAGCTCACTCGGGGGGAACACAGATACGCAGTATTTT. Residues: CASSLGGNTDTQYF.

J is TRBJ1-2 and V is TRBV28, with D maybe TRBD1 (6 bases). The germline CDR1 and CDR2 sequences are MDHEN and SYDVKM. Trimming stripped 7 bases from V and 12 bases from J, with 24 bases between. The CDR3 totals 14 residues. CDR3 amino acids: CASKLLRGTGLNTF. DNA for the CDR3: TGTGCCAGCAAATTACTGAGGGGTACAGGGTTGAACACCTTC.

In nucleotides, the CDR3 is TGTGCCAGCGAACTAACTCGGGGCCCCAAAAACATTCAGTACTTC. This codes for CASELTRGPKNIQYF. This chain joins TRBV25-1 and TRBJ2-4; D is possibly TRBD1 or TRBD2 (5 bases each). The CDR3 totals 15 residues. The V gene lost 8 bases and the J gene lost 2 bases, with 16 bases spanning the gap. Per the germline V gene, CDR1 is MGHDK and CDR2 is SYGVNS.

The chain couples TRBV19 to TRBJ1-5; 12 nucleotides line up with TRBD1. V gave up 4 bases and J gave up 3 bases; unmatched junction bases: 10. Germline V gene sequence: CDR1 LNHDA, CDR2 SQIVND (reference sequence). This CDR3 has 18 amino acids. The CDR3 DNA reads as TGTGCCAGTAGTAGGCGACAAGGGACAGGGGGCGACAATCAGCCCCAGCATTTT. This encodes CASSRRQGTGGDNQPQHF.

The chain links TRBV7-5 to TRBJ1-5. TRBV7-5 is a pseudogene locus. The CDR3 has 13 amino acids. The CDR3: CARMVGSLQPQHF. In DNA form, the CDR3 reads TGTGCCAGAATGGTGGGGAGTCTTCAGCCCCAGCATTTT.

The chain uses TRBV14 and TRBJ2-7; tentative D call: TRBD2 (6 bases). The CDR3 runs 14 residues. Germline lookup yields CDR1 SGHDN and CDR2 FVKESK. V lost 1 base to trimming and J lost 6 bases, with 13 bases between them. The CDR3 DNA sequence: TGTGCCAGCAGCCAAGTTACGGGAGTTGTCGAGCAGTACTTC. Protein product: CASSQVTGVVEQYF.